A selection of T cell receptor beta chains follows, all from one sample in a study of blood T cell repertoires in COVID-19. Assay used: immunoSEQ multiplex PCR; TCRdb lists only in-frame clones, some missing. The sample yields fewer than 250,000 clones, roughly four fifths seen once. Sequencing used peripheral blood. All receptors come from a man aged 50-60 years with acute or convalescent COVID-19. Both conserved end residues are part of each CDR3. Each record gives: clone size, D gene, CDR3 length, V gene, J gene, CDR3 protein, CDR3 DNA. D genes are given only for firm matches. The size field is filled for only some rows; it gives once, few, many or a size class.

size: -; D: -; length: 13; V: TRBV29-1; J: TRBJ1-5; CDR3: CSVGGSGSQPQHF; DNA: TGCAGCGTTGGAGGGTCTGGTAGTCAGCCCCAGCATTTT
size: -; D: -; length: 15; V: TRBV6-6; J: TRBJ1-1; CDR3: CASSSLQGMNTEAFF; DNA: TGTGCCAGCAGTTCGTTACAGGGCATGAACACTGAAGCTTTCTTT
size: -; D: TRBD2; length: 15; V: TRBV9; J: TRBJ2-7; CDR3: CASSPSGSFSYEQYF; DNA: TGTGCCAGCAGTCCTAGCGGGAGTTTCTCCTACGAGCAGTACTTC
size: -; D: -; length: 17; V: TRBV21-1; J: TRBJ1-5; CDR3: CASSKARDREYNQPQHF; DNA: TGTGCCAGCAGCAAAGCCCGTGACAGGGAATACAATCAGCCCCAGCATTTT
size: -; D: -; length: 14; V: TRBV10-2; J: TRBJ2-2; CDR3: CASSVGSDTGELFF; DNA: TGCGCCAGCAGTGTAGGGAGTGACACCGGGGAGCTGTTTTTT
size: -; D: TRBD2; length: 18; V: TRBV7-3; J: TRBJ2-1; CDR3: CASSAGRLAGGSYNEQFF; DNA: TGTGCCAGCAGCGCCGGCCGGCTAGCGGGAGGCTCCTACAATGAGCAGTTCTTC
size: -; D: TRBD1; length: 16; V: TRBV5-1; J: TRBJ1-6; CDR3: CASNLQGNSYNSPLHF; DNA: TGCGCCAGCAACCTACAGGGGAACTCCTATAATTCACCCCTCCACTTT
size: few; D: -; length: 13; V: TRBV30; J: TRBJ1-5; CDR3: CAWDTNSNQPQHF; DNA: TGTGCCTGGGACACAAATAGCAATCAGCCCCAGCATTTT
size: -; D: -; length: 15; V: TRBV19; J: TRBJ1-2; CDR3: CASSMSGVPAGGYTF; DNA: TGTGCCAGTAGTATGTCGGGGGTTCCTGCTGGTGGCTACACCTTC
size: -; D: -; length: 16; V: TRBV24-1; J: TRBJ1-5; CDR3: CATSEPGADSNQPQHF; DNA: TGTGCCACCAGTGAGCCAGGGGCAGATAGCAATCAGCCCCAGCATTTT
size: -; D: -; length: 15; V: TRBV6-5; J: TRBJ2-7; CDR3: CASSSGVAVGYEQYF; DNA: TGTGCCAGCAGTTCTGGCGTAGCAGTAGGCTACGAGCAGTACTTC
size: -; D: -; length: 14; V: TRBV2; J: TRBJ1-5; CDR3: CASSEDAGGQPQHF; DNA: TGTGCCAGCAGTGAAGATGCGGGAGGACAGCCCCAGCATTTT
size: -; D: -; length: 14; V: TRBV5-5; J: TRBJ1-5; CDR3: CASSQGTVDQPQHF; DNA: TGTGCCAGCAGCCAGGGGACGGTTGATCAGCCCCAGCATTTT
size: -; D: -; length: 15; V: TRBV11-3; J: TRBJ2-7; CDR3: CASSLQQGPSYEQYF; DNA: TGTGCCAGCAGCTTACAACAGGGACCCTCCTACGAGCAGTACTTC
size: -; D: -; length: 14; V: TRBV7-8; J: TRBJ1-1; CDR3: CASSYGQKNTEAFF; DNA: TGTGCCAGCAGCTACGGACAGAAGAACACTGAAGCTTTCTTT